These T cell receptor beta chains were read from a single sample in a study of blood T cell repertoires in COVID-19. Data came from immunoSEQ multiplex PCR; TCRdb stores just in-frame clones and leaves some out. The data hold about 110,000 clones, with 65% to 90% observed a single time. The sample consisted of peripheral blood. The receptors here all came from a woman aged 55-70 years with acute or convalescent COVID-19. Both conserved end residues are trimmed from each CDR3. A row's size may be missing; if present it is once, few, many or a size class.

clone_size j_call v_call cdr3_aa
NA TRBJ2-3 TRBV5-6 ASSLAPTGGTDTQY
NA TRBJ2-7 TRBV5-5 ASSLRLGGYEQY
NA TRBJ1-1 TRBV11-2 ASSATQGVGEAF
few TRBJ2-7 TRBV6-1 ASSDVRDRGSYEQY
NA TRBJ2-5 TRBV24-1 ATSDTGTRGQTQY
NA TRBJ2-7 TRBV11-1 ASSLRGNHYEQY
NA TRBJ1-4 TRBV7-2 ASSNRATNEKLF
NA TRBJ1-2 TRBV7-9 ASSLERAAGGYT
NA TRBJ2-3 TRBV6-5 ASSSSRGGSTDTQY
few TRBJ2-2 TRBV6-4 ASSERQGNTGELF
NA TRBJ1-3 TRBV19 ASSRSALYWQMEGNTIY
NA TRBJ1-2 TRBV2 ASSPQGYGYT
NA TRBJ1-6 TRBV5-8 ASSDGTGLSPLH
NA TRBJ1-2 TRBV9 ASSVRQGGGYGYT
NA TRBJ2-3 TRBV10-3 AIKAGAGTDTQY
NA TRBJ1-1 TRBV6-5 ASSLTAYTEAF
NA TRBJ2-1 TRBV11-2 ASSFPGLASYNEQF
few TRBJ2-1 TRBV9 ASSVEAGSSSYNEQF
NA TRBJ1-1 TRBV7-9 ASSLAMNTEAF
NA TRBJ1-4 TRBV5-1 ASSLTATNEKLF
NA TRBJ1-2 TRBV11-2 ASSFFIGTSNYGYT
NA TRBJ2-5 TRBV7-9 ASSLGVKGFLGETQY
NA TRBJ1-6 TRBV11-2 ASSSITGNNSPLH
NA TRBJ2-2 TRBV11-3 ASSLEVGVGATGELF
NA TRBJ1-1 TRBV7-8 ASRRDRAPEAF
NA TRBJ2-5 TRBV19 ASSIDPFPGETQY
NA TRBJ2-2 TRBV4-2 ASRINPGVDTGELF
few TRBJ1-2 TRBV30 AWSPKLRGRYGYT
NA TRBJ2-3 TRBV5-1 ASSLWRVTDTQY
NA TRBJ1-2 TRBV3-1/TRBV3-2 ASSLTGGGHYT
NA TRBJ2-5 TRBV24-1 ATSPSGGRYQETQY
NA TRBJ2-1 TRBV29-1 SPGPEGAFNEQF
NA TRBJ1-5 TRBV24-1 ATSDLPRDRGDQPQH
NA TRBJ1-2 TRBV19 ASSPTENYGYT
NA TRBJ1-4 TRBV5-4 ASSLDRGNEKLF
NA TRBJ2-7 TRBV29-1 SALTAYEQY
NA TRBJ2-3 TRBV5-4 ASSLGGGNTQY
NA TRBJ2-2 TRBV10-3 AIGSDVNPGELF
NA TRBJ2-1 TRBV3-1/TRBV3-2 ASRARGTVDNEQF
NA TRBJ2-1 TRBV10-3 AIREGTGIYNEQF
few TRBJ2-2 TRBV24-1 ATSAVVGTANTGELF
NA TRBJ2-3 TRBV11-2 ASSPASSTDTQY
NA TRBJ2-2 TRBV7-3 ASSFRDRGPNSGELF
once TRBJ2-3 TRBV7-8 ASSRRGGDTQY
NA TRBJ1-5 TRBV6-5 ASSYSGTGYQPQH
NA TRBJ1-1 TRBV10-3 AISAALRGNTEAF
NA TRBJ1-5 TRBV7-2 ASSLQGAQPQH
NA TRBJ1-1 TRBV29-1 SGSGTVNTEAF